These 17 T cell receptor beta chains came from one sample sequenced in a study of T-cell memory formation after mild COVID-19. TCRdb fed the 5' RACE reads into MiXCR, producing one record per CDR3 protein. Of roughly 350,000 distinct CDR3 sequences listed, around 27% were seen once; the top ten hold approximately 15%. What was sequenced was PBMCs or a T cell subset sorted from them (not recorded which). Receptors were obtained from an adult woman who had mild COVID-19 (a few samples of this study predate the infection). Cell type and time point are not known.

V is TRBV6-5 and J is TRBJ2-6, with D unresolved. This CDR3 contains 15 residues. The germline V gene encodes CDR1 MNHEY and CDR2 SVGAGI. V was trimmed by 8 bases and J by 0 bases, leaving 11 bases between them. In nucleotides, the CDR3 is TGTGCCAGCTCCCCGCGGCCCTCTGGGGCCAACGTCCTGACTTTC. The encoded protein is CASSPRPSGANVLTF.

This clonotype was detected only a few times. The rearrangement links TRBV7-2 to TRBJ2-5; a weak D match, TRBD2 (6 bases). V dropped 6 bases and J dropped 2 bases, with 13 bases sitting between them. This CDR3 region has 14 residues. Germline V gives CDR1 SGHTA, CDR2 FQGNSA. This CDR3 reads CASRRDSVQETQYF. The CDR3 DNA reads TGTGCCAGCAGAAGGGACTCAGTACAAGAGACCCAGTACTTC.

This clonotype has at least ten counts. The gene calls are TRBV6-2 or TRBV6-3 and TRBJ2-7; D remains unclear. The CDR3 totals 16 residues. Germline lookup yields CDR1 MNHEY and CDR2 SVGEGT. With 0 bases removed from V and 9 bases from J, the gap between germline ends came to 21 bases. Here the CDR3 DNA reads TGTGCCAGCAGTTACTCGGCTTTTGGGCGGTACTCGGGGCAGTACTTC. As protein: CASSYSAFGRYSGQYF.

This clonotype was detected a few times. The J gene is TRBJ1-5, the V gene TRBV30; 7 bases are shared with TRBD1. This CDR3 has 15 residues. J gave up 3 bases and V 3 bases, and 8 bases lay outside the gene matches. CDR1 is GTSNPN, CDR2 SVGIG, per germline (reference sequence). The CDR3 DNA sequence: TGTGCCTGGAGAACCCCAGGGGGTGCCAATCAGCCCCAGCATTTT. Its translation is CAWRTPGGANQPQHF.

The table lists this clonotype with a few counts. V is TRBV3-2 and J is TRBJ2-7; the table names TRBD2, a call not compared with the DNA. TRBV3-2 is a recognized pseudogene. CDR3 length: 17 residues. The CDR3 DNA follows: TGTGCCAGCAGCCAAGGCCGGACTAGCGGAATCTCCTACGAGCAGTACTTC. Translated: CASSQGRTSGISYEQYF.

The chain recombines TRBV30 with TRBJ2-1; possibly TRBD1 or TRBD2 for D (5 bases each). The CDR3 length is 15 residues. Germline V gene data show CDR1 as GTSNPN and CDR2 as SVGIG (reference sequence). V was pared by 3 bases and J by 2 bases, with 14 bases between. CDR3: CAWSPGTLPYNEQFF. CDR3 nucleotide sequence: TGTGCCTGGAGCCCCGGGACCCTCCCCTACAATGAGCAGTTCTTC.

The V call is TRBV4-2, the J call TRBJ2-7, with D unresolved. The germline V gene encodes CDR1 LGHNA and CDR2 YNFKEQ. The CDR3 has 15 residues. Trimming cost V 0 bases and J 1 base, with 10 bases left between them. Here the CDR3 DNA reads TGTGCCAGCAGCCAAGACACTACGTGGTCCTACGAGCAGTACTTC. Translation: CASSQDTTWSYEQYF.

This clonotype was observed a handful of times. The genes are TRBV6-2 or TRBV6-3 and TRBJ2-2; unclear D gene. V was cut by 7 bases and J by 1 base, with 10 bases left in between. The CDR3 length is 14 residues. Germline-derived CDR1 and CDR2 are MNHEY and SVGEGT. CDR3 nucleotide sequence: TGTGCCAGCACCACAACAGTGAACACCGGGGAGCTGTTTTTT. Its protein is CASTTTVNTGELFF.

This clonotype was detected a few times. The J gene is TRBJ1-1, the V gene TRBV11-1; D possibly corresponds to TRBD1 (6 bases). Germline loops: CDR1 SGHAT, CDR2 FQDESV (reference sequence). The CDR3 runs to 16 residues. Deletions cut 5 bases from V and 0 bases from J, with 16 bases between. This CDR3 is CASSIRDTPLNTEAFF. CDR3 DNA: TGTGCCAGCAGCATCCGGGACACACCGTTGAACACTGAAGCTTTCTTT.

CDR3 sequence reads: CASRSEGGGPSYEQYF. The CDR3 nucleotides read TGTGCCAGCAGATCCGAGGGGGGAGGGCCGTCCTACGAGCAGTACTTC. The V and J genes are TRBV2 and TRBJ2-7; tentatively, D is TRBD2 (7 bases). The CDR3 is 16 amino acids. CDR1 is SNHLY, CDR2 FYNNEI, per germline. V lost 6 bases and J 1 base, leaving 19 bases between the germline ends.

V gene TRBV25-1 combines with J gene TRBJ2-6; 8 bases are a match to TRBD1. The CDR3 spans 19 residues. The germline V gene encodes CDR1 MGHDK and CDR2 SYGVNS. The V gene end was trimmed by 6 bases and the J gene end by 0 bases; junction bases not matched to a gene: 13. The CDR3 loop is CASRGSQGAFGSGANVLTF. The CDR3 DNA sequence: TGTGCCAGCAGAGGGAGTCAGGGGGCTTTCGGCTCTGGGGCCAACGTCCTGACTTTC. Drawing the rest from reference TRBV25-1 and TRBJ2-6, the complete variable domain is EADIYQTPRYLVIGTGKKITLECSQTMGHDKMYWYQQDPGMELHLIHYSYGVNSTEKGDLSSESTVSRIRTEHFPLTLESARPSHTSQYLCASRGSQGAFGSGANVLTFGAGSRLTVL.

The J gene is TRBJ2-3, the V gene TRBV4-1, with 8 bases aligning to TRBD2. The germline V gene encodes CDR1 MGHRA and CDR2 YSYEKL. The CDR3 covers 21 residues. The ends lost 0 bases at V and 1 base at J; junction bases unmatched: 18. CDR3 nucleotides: TGCGCCAGCAGCCAAGATGGCCGCGTTGGGATGCGGCGGGGGGGCACAGATACGCAGTATTTT. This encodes CASSQDGRVGMRRGGTDTQYF.

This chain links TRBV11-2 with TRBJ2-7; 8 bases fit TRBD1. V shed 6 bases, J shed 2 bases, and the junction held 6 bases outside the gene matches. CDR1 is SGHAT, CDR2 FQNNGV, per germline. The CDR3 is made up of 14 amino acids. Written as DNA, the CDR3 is TGTGCCAGCAGACCCGGGACAGGACCCTACGAGCAGTACTTC. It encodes CASRPGTGPYEQYF. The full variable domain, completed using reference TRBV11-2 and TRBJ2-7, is EAGVAQSPRYKIIEKRQSVAFWCNPISGHATLYWYQQILGQGPKLLIQFQNNGVVDDSQLPKDRFSAERLKGVDSTLKIQPAKLEDSAVYLCASRPGTGPYEQYFGPGTRLTVT.

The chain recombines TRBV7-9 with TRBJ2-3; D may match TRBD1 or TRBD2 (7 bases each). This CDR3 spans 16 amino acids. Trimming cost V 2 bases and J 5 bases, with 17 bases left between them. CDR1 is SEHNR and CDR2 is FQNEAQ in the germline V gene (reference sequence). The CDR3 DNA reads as TGTGCCAGCAGCTTATGGTTGCTCAGGGGGGGAGATACGCAGTATTTT. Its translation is CASSLWLLRGGDTQYF. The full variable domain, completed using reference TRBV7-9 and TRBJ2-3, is DTGVSQNPRHKITKRGQNVTFRCDPISEHNRLYWYRQTLGQGPEFLTYFQNEAQLEKSRLLSDRFSAERPKGSFSTLEIQRTEQGDSAMYLCASSLWLLRGGDTQYFGPGTRLTVL.

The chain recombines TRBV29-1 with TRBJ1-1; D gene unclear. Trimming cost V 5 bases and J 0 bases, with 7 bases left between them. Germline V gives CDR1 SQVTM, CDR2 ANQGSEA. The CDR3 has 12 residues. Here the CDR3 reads CSVFGMNTEAFF. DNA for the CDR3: TGCAGCGTTTTCGGCATGAACACTGAAGCTTTCTTT. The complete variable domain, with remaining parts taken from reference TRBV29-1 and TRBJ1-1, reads SAVISQKPSRDICQRGTSLTIQCQVDSQVTMMFWYRQQPGQSLTLIATANQGSEATYESGFVIDKFPISRPNLTFSTLTVSNMSPEDSSIYLCSVFGMNTEAFFGQGTRLTVV.

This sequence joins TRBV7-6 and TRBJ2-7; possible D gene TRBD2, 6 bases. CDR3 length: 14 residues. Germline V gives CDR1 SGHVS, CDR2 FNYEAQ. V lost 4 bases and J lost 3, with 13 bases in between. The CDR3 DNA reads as TGTGCCAGCAGCTGTGTCGGGGGTTGCTACGAGCAGTACTTC. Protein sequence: CASSCVGGCYEQYF.

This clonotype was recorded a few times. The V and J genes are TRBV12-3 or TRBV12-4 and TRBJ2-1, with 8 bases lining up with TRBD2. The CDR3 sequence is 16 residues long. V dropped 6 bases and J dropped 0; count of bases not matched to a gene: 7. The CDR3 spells CASSPTSGGSYNEQFF. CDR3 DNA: TGTGCCAGCAGCCCGACCAGCGGGGGCTCCTACAATGAGCAGTTCTTC.